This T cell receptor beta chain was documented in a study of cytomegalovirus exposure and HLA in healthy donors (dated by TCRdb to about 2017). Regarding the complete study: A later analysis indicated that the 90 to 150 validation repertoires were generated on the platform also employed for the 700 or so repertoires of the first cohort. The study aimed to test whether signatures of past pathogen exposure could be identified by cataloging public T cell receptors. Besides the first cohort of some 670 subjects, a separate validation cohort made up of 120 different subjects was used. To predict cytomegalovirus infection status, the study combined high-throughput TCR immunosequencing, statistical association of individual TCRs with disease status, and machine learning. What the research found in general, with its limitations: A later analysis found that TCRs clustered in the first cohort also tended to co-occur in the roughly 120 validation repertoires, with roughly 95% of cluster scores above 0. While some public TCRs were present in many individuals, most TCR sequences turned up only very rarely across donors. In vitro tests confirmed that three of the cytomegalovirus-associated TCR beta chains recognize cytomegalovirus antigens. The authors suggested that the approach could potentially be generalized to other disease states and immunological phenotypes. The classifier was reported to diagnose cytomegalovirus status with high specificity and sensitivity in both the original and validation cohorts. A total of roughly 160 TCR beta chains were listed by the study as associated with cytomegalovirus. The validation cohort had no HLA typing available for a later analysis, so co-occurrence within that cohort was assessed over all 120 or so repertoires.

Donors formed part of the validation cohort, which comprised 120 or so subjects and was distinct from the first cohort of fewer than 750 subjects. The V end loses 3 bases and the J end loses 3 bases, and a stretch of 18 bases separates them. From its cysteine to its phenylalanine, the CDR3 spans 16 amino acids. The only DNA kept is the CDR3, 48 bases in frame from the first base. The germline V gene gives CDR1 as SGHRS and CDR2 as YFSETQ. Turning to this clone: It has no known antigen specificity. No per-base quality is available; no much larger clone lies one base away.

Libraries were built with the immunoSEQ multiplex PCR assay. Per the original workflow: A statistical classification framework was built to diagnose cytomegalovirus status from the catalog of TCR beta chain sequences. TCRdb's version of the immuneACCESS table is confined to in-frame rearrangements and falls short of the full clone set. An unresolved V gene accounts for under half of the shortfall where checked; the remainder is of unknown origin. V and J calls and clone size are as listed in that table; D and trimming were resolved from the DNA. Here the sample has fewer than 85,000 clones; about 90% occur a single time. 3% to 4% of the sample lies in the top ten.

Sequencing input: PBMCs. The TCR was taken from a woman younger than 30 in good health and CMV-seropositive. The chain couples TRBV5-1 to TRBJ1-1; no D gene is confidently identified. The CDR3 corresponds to CASSYDPTAEDTEAFF. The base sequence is TGCGCCAGCAGCTATGACCCAACGGCGGAGGACACTGAAGCTTTCTTT.